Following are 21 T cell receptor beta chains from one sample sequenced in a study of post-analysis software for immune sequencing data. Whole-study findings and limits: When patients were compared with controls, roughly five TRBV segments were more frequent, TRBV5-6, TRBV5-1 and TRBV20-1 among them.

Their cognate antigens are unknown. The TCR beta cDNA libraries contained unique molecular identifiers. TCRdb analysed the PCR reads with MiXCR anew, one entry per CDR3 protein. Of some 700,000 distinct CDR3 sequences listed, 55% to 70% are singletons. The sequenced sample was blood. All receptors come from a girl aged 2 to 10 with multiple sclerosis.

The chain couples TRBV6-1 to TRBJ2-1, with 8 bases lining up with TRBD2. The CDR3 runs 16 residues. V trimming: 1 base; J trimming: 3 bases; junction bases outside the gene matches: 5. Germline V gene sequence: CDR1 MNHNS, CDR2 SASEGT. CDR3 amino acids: CASSEEASGYYNEQFF. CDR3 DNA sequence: TGTGCCAGCAGTGAAGAGGCTAGCGGGTACTACAATGAGCAGTTCTTC.

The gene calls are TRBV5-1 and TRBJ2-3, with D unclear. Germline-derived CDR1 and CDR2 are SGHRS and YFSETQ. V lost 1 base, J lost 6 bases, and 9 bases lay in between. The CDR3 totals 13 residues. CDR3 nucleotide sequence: TGCGCCAGCAGCTTGCGGGCACCTGATACGCAGTATTTT. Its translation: CASSLRAPDTQYF.

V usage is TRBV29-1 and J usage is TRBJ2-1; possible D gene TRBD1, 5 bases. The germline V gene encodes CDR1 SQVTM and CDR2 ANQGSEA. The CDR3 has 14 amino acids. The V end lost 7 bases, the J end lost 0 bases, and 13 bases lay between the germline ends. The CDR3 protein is CSAQTDSSYNEQFF. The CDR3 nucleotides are TGCAGCGCCCAGACAGACAGCTCCTACAATGAGCAGTTCTTC.

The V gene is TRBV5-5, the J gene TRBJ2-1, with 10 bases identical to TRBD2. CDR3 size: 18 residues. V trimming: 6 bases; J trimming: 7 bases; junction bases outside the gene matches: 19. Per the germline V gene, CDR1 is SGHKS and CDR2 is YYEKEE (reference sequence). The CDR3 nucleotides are TGTGCCAGCAACCTAGGAATAGCGGGGGGCCTACAGGGGAATGAGCAGTTCTTC. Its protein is CASNLGIAGGLQGNEQFF.

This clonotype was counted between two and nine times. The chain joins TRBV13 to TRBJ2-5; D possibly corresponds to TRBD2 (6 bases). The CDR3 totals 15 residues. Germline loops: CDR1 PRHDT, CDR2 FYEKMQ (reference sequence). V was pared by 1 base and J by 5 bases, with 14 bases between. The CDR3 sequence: CASSLALATYETQYF. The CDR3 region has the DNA TGTGCCAGCAGCTTAGCACTAGCTACATACGAGACCCAGTACTTC.

The CDR3 nucleotides read TGCGCCAGCAGTAAGGGACAGCCGGGCTCCTACGAGCAGTACTTC. This encodes CASSKGQPGSYEQYF. V is TRBV10-1 and J is TRBJ2-7; TRBD1 matches at 7 bases. The CDR3 consists of 15 residues. Germline V CDR1 and CDR2: WNHNN, SYGVQD (reference sequence). V dropped 5 bases and J dropped 0; count of bases not matched to a gene: 7.

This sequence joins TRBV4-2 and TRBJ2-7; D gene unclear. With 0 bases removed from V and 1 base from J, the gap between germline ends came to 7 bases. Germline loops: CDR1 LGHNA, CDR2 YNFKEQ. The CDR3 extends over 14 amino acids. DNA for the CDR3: TGTGCCAGCAGCCAAGAAGGAGTTTCCTACGAGCAGTACTTC. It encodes CASSQEGVSYEQYF.

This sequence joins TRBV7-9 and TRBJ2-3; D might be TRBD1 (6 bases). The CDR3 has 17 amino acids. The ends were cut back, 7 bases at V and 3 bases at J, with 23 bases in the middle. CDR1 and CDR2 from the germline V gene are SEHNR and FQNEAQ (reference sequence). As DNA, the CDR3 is TGTGCCAGCATAGTTGGGGGCCAGGATCGGATGACAGATACGCAGTATTTT. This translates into CASIVGGQDRMTDTQYF.

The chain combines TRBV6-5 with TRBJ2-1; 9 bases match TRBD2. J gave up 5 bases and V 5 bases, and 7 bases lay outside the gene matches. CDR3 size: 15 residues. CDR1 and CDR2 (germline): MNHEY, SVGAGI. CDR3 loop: CASSSSGRGHNEQFF. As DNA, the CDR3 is TGTGCCAGCAGTAGTAGCGGGAGAGGGCACAATGAGCAGTTCTTC.

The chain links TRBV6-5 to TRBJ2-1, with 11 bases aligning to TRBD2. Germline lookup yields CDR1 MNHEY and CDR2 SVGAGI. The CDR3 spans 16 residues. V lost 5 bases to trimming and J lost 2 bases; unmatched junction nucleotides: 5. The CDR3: CASSPLAGAAYNEQFF. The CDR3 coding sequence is TGTGCCAGCAGTCCACTAGCGGGAGCCGCCTACAATGAGCAGTTCTTC.

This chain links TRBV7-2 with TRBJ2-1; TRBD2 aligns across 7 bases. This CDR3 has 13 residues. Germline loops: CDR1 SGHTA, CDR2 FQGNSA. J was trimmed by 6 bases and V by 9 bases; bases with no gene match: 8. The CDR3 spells CASWGGESNEQFF. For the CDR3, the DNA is TGTGCCAGTTGGGGGGGGGAATCCAATGAGCAGTTCTTC.

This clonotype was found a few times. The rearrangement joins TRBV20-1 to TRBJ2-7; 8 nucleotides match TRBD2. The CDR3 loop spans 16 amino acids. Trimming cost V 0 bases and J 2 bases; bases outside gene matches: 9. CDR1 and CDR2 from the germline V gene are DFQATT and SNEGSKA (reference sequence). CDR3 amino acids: CSARDLLAGTPYEQYF. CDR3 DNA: TGCAGTGCTAGAGATCTATTAGCGGGAACCCCCTACGAGCAGTACTTC.

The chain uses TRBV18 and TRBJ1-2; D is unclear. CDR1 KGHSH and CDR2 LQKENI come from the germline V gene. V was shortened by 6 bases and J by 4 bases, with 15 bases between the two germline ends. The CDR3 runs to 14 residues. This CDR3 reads CASSPSGVSYGYTF. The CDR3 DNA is TGTGCCAGCTCCCCCTCCGGCGTTAGCTATGGCTACACCTTC.

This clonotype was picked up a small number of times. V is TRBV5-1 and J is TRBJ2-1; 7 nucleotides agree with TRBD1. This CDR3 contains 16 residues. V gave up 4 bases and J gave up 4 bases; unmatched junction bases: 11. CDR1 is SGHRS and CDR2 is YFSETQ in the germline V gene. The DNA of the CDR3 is TGCGCCAGCAGCCTGACCCACGGGACAGCGTACAATGAGCAGTTCTTC. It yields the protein CASSLTHGTAYNEQFF. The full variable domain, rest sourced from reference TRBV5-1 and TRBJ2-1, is KAGVTQTPRYLIKTRGQQVTLSCSPISGHRSVSWYQQTPGQGLQFLFEYFSETQRNKGNFPGRFSGRQFSNSRSEMNVSTLELGDSALYLCASSLTHGTAYNEQFFGPGTRLTVL.

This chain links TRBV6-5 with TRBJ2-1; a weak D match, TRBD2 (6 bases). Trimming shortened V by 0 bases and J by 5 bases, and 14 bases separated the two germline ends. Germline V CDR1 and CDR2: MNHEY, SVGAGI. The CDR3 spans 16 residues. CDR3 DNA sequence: TGTGCCAGCAGTTACTCGATGGGCGGGGTCCACAATGAGCAGTTCTTC. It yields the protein CASSYSMGGVHNEQFF.

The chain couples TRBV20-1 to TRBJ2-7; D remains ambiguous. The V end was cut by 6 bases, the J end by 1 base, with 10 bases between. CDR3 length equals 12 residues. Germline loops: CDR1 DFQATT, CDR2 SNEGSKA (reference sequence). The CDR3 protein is CSASHRSYEQYF. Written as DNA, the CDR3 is TGCAGTGCGAGCCACCGTTCCTACGAGCAGTACTTC.

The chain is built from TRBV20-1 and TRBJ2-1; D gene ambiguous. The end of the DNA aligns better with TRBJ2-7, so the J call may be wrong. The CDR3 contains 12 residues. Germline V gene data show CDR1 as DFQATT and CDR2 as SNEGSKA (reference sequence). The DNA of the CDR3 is TGCAGTGCTAGTAACTCCTACAATGAGCAGTACTTC. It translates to CSASNSYNEQYF.

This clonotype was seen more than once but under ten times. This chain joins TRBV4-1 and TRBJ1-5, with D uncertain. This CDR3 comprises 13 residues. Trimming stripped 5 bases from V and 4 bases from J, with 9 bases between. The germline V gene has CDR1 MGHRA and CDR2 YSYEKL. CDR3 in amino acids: CASSSDGNQPQHF. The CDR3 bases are TGCGCCAGCAGCTCGGACGGTAATCAGCCCCAGCATTTT.

This CDR3 reads CASSQDGTGTGNEQFF. CDR3 nucleotides: TGTGCCAGCAGCCAAGACGGGACAGGGACAGGAAATGAGCAGTTCTTC. The chain uses TRBV4-2 and TRBJ2-1, with 9 positions matching TRBD1. Germline-derived CDR1 and CDR2 are LGHNA and YNFKEQ. V shed 0 bases, J shed 7 bases, and the junction held 7 bases outside the gene matches. The CDR3 length is 16 residues.

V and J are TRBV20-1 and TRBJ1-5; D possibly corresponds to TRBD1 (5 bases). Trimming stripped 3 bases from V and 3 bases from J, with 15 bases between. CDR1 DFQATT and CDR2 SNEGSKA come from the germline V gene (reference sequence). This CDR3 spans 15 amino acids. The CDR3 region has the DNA TGCAGTGCTAGCACCAGGGATATCACCAATCAGCCCCAGCATTTT. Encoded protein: CSASTRDITNQPQHF.

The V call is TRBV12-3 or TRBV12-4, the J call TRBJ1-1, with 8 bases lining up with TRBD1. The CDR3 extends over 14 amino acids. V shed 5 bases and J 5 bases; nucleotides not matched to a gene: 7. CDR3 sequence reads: CASSIQGGSTEAFF. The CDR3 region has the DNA TGTGCCAGCAGTATACAGGGGGGAAGTACTGAAGCTTTCTTT.